The 24 T cell receptor beta chains below all came from one sample that was sequenced in a study of blood T cells in healthy people across ages. For the second PCR, which ran for roughly 6 to 11 cycles, a sample-barcoded 5' primer and a J-beta primer mix were used. A single record per CDR3 protein comes from TCRdb applying MiXCR to the 5' RACE reads. The repertoire includes 780,000 or so distinct CDR3 sequences, roughly 56% of them detected once, and under 30% sits in the top ten. The material sequenced was blood. The receptors were gathered from a man aged 35 to 55 in good health.

The chain carries TRBV5-1 and TRBJ2-7, with D hard to call. Germline values: CDR1 SGHRS, CDR2 YFSETQ. The V end was cut by 1 base, the J end by 2 bases, with 7 bases between. CDR3 size: 13 residues. Here the CDR3 reads CASSLWRPYEQYF. The CDR3 DNA is TGCGCCAGCAGCTTGTGGAGACCCTACGAGCAGTACTTC. Combining the CDR3 with reference TRBV5-1 and TRBJ2-7 gives the whole variable domain KAGVTQTPRYLIKTRGQQVTLSCSPISGHRSVSWYQQTPGQGLQFLFEYFSETQRNKGNFPGRFSGRQFSNSRSEMNVSTLELGDSALYLCASSLWRPYEQYFGPGTRLTVT.

V and J are TRBV5-5 and TRBJ1-1; D remains unclear. CDR3 length: 17 residues. The germline V gene has CDR1 SGHKS and CDR2 YYEKEE (reference sequence). V was pared by 6 bases and J by 1 base, with 22 bases between. The CDR3 region is CASTIYPMRITNTEAFF. CDR3 in DNA: TGTGCCAGCACGATTTACCCGATGCGTATCACGAACACTGAAGCTTTCTTT.

The rearrangement links TRBV29-1 to TRBJ2-1; D is unclear. V was cut by 8 bases and J by 2 bases, with 19 bases left in between. Germline V gene sequence: CDR1 SQVTM, CDR2 ANQGSEA. CDR3 size: 15 residues. The CDR3 region is CSPFSGVDPYNEQFF. In DNA form, the CDR3 reads TGCAGCCCCTTCTCAGGTGTCGACCCCTACAATGAGCAGTTCTTC.

The J gene is TRBJ1-2, the V gene TRBV20-1; TRBD1 might be the D (6 bases). V was pared by 5 bases and J by 3 bases, with 7 bases between. The CDR3 extends over 11 amino acids. CDR1 DFQATT and CDR2 SNEGSKA come from the germline V gene (reference sequence). The DNA of the CDR3 is TGCAGTGCTCAGGGGTACTATGGCTACACCTTC. It yields the protein CSAQGYYGYTF.

This chain uses TRBV29-1 with TRBJ1-1; D remains ambiguous. The CDR3 has 11 amino acids. The germline CDR1 and CDR2 sequences are SQVTM and ANQGSEA. With 8 bases removed from V and 5 bases from J, the gap between germline ends came to 12 bases. The CDR3 coding sequence is TGCAGCACTTGGGAGGAGACTGAAGCTTTCTTT. Encoded protein: CSTWEETEAFF.

The rearrangement uses TRBV7-8 and TRBJ2-4, with 7 nucleotides matching TRBD1. CDR1 and CDR2 from the germline V gene are SGHVS and FQNEAQ. The CDR3 spans 17 residues. Unmatched junction bases numbered 11, after V lost 2 bases and J lost 4 bases. CDR3 DNA: TGTGCCAGCAGCTTAAGGGGGCGGCGGACAGAGAAAAACATTCAGTACTTC. It codes for CASSLRGRRTEKNIQYF.

CDR3 nucleotide sequence: TGTGCCAGCAGACGCTCCCTAAGGGCGAAGACTGAAGCTTTCTTT. Its protein is CASRRSLRAKTEAFF. The chain links TRBV3-1 to TRBJ1-1; D is unclear. CDR1 and CDR2 from the germline V gene are LGHDT and YNNKEL (reference sequence). The V end was cut by 6 bases, the J end by 5 bases, with 19 bases between. CDR3 size: 15 residues.

A note on this clonotype: One end of the junction is discordant with germline, which a read error may explain. The chain employs TRBV9 and TRBJ2-1; TRBD1 agrees at 7 bases. Germline V gives CDR1 SGDLS, CDR2 YYNGEE. The CDR3 runs 14 residues. This CDR3 is CASSLQDRYNEQFF. DNA of the CDR3: TGCGCCAGCAGCCTTCAGGACAGGTACAATGAGCAGTTCTTC.

The genes are TRBV13 and TRBJ1-6; D call uncertain. This CDR3 has 14 residues. The germline V gene has CDR1 PRHDT and CDR2 FYEKMQ (reference sequence). Trimming removed 3 bases from V and 7 bases from J, with 10 bases in between. The CDR3 loop is CASSLGQRNSPLHF. Here the CDR3 DNA reads TGTGCCAGCAGCTTGGGCCAGAGAAATTCACCCCTCCACTTT.

Ten or more counts support this clonotype. The chain links TRBV20-1 to TRBJ2-6; 11 bases map to TRBD1. The CDR3 has 17 amino acids. Germline loops: CDR1 DFQATT, CDR2 SNEGSKA (reference sequence). Here the CDR3 reads CSAHRTGGHSGANVLTF. DNA for the CDR3: TGCAGCGCACATCGGACAGGGGGCCACTCTGGGGCCAACGTCCTGACTTTC.

In the case of this clonotype: At one end, the junction sequence differs from germline, possibly due to a read error. The chain recombines TRBV7-2 with TRBJ2-7, with TRBD1 identical over 8 bases. This CDR3 has 13 amino acids. The germline V gene encodes CDR1 SGHTA and CDR2 FQGNSA. Here the CDR3 reads CAGSKQTGDEQYF. In DNA form, the CDR3 reads TGTGCCGGCAGCAAACAGACAGGGGACGAGCAGTACTTC.

The rearrangement uses TRBV27 and TRBJ2-1; 8 nucleotides align to TRBD1. Per the germline V gene, CDR1 is MNHEY and CDR2 is SMNVEV (reference sequence). Trimming took 5 bases from V and 0 from J; bases not matched to a gene: 3. The CDR3 has 15 residues. The CDR3 region is CASSRQGSSYNEQFF. The CDR3 region has the DNA TGTGCCAGCAGTCGACAGGGGAGCTCCTACAATGAGCAGTTCTTC.

The CDR3 DNA sequence: TGTGCCAGCAGCTTCGGGGGGAATTCCTACGAGCAGTACTTC. Protein product: CASSFGGNSYEQYF. This chain joins TRBV12-3 or TRBV12-4 and TRBJ2-7, with 7 bases that match TRBD2. CDR3 length equals 14 residues. V gave up 6 bases and J gave up 1 base; unmatched junction bases: 6.

V is TRBV14 and J is TRBJ2-4; the D is unclear. The V end was cut by 5 bases, the J end by 4 bases, with 12 bases between. Germline CDR1 SGHDN, CDR2 FVKESK. The CDR3 loop spans 14 amino acids. The CDR3 spells CASSDTDAKNIQYF. The CDR3, as DNA: TGTGCCAGCAGCGATACGGACGCAAAAAACATTCAGTACTTC. The full variable domain, its missing parts supplied by reference TRBV14 and TRBJ2-4, is EAGVTQFPSHSVIEKGQTVTLRCDPISGHDNLYWYRRVMGKEIKFLLHFVKESKQDESGMPNNRFLAERTGGTYSTLKVQPAELEDSGVYFCASSDTDAKNIQYFGAGTRLSVL.

The chain combines TRBV29-1 with TRBJ1-1, with 7 bases fitting TRBD1. Per germline, CDR1 SQVTM and CDR2 ANQGSEA. CDR3 length: 14 residues. V gave up 4 bases and J gave up 4 bases; unmatched junction bases: 9. CDR3 sequence reads: CSVVGQGGVTEAFF. CDR3 DNA: TGCAGCGTTGTCGGGCAGGGGGGGGTCACTGAAGCTTTCTTT.

The chain carries TRBV27 and TRBJ2-7; D uncertain. Germline values: CDR1 MNHEY, CDR2 SMNVEV (reference sequence). The CDR3 sequence is 11 residues long. The V end lost 7 bases, the J end lost 5 bases, and 9 bases lay between the germline ends. This CDR3 is CASNQGDEQYF. CDR3 DNA: TGTGCCAGCAATCAAGGTGACGAGCAGTACTTC.

The chain has TRBV11-2 and TRBJ2-1; 7 bases are a match to TRBD1. This CDR3 has 13 residues. V shed 8 bases, J shed 7 bases, and the junction held 8 bases outside the gene matches. Germline V gene data show CDR1 as SGHAT and CDR2 as FQNNGV. The CDR3 protein is CASVKIRGNEQFF. For the CDR3, the DNA is TGTGCCAGCGTAAAAATCAGGGGGAATGAGCAGTTCTTC.

The genes are TRBV6-2 or TRBV6-3 and TRBJ2-6; D uncertain. This CDR3 spans 12 amino acids. Germline V gene lookup returns CDR1 MNHEY and CDR2 SVGEGT. Deletions cut 6 bases from V and 5 bases from J, with 5 bases between. The CDR3 DNA sequence: TGTGCCAGCAGCCGATGGGCCAACGTCCTGACTTTC. Amino acids: CASSRWANVLTF.

This clonotype was found a few times. The rearrangement joins TRBV27 to TRBJ1-2; D is unclear. Germline CDR1 MNHEY, CDR2 SMNVEV (reference sequence). The V gene lost 4 bases and the J gene lost 4 bases, with 25 bases spanning the gap. The CDR3 length is 18 residues. CDR3 nucleotides: TGTGCCAGCAGTTCCCCGATGGGTCCCCGGCAGGAGCTCTATGGCTACACCTTC. This translates into CASSSPMGPRQELYGYTF.

This clonotype occurred a few times. The V call is TRBV29-1, the J call TRBJ2-1, with 7 bases fitting TRBD1. This CDR3 has 13 amino acids. Germline trimming cut 5 bases from V and 7 bases from J; bases unmatched to any gene: 8. Germline V CDR1 and CDR2: SQVTM, ANQGSEA. The CDR3 reads CSVKGDSLNEQFF. CDR3 sequence (DNA): TGCAGCGTTAAAGGGGACAGTCTGAATGAGCAGTTCTTC.

V gene TRBV5-1 combines with J gene TRBJ2-1, with TRBD2 matching over 11 bases. There are 16 residues in the CDR3. V gave up 2 bases and J gave up 6 bases; unmatched junction bases: 7. Germline CDR1 is SGHRS and CDR2 is YFSETQ. The chain's CDR3 is CASSFKTSGVFNEQFF. CDR3 bases: TGCGCCAGCAGCTTTAAGACTAGCGGGGTCTTCAATGAGCAGTTCTTC.

V usage is TRBV20-1 and J usage is TRBJ2-7; 7 positions agree with TRBD1. This CDR3 has 14 residues. CDR1 DFQATT and CDR2 SNEGSKA come from the germline V gene (reference sequence). Trimming took 6 bases from V and 3 from J; bases not matched to a gene: 11. CDR3 in amino acids: CSAGLTGPFYEQYF. Written as DNA, the CDR3 is TGCAGTGCAGGCCTGACAGGGCCCTTCTACGAGCAGTACTTC.

The rearrangement uses TRBV11-2 and TRBJ2-3; no reliable D call. The CDR3 sequence is 14 residues long. The germline gives CDR1 SGHAT, CDR2 FQNNGV. Trimming removed 6 bases at V and 1 base at J, with 11 bases between. The CDR3 sequence is CASSYQWGTDTQYF. CDR3 bases: TGTGCCAGCAGTTATCAGTGGGGCACAGATACGCAGTATTTT.

This sequence joins TRBV11-2 and TRBJ1-2; D is unclear. CDR1 and CDR2 from the germline V gene are SGHAT and FQNNGV. The CDR3 consists of 16 residues. Trimming cost V 0 bases and J 8 bases, with 19 bases left between them. This CDR3 reads CASSLDLWGTKEGYTF. In DNA, the CDR3 is TGTGCCAGCAGCTTAGATCTCTGGGGTACGAAAGAAGGCTACACCTTC.